These 26 T cell receptor beta chains share one sample of origin, sequenced in a study of T cells in Graves' hyperthyroidism and ophthalmopathy. Researchers amplified the TCR beta CDR3 regions from RNA transcripts. The HTBI primer set served for first-round RT-PCR of the TCR CDR3. TCRdb called the multiplex PCR reads again in MiXCR, with one record for every CDR3 protein. The sample lists fewer than 900,000 distinct CDR3 sequences; 15% to 20% were seen once. Sequenced: blood. The receptors were gathered from a woman in her forties or fifties with Graves' hyperthyroidism that later progressed to Graves' ophthalmopathy.

The sample holds a few counts of this clonotype. The V gene is TRBV6-1, the J gene TRBJ2-1; TRBD2 matches 12 bases. The V gene end was trimmed by 5 bases and the J gene end by 2 bases; junction bases not matched to a gene: 7. This CDR3 is 17 amino acids long. Germline CDR1 is MNHNS and CDR2 is SASEGT. For the CDR3, the DNA is TGTGCCAGCAGTAAAACTAGCGGGGGGTCGACCTACAATGAGCAGTTCTTC. Protein: CASSKTSGGSTYNEQFF.

This clonotype was recorded a few times. Compared with germline, one end of the junction differs, possibly owing to a read error. This chain joins TRBV7-2 and TRBJ2-7, with unresolved D. CDR3 size: 12 residues. Per the germline V gene, CDR1 is SGHTA and CDR2 is FQGNSA. CDR3 DNA: TGTGCCAGCAGCTCATTCTCCTACGGGCAGTACTTC. Translating it yields CASSSFSYGQYF.

This clonotype appeared many times. The V call is TRBV11-3, the J call TRBJ2-3; 7 nucleotides match TRBD2. V lost 1 base to trimming and J lost 0 bases; unmatched junction nucleotides: 4. The CDR3 covers 16 residues. Germline assignment: CDR1 SGHNT and CDR2 YENEEA. For the CDR3, the DNA is TGTGCCAGCAGCTTAGGCGGGCGGGAGAGCACAGATACGCAGTATTTT. Amino acids: CASSLGGRESTDTQYF. Full variable domain (outside the CDR3, taken from reference TRBV11-3 and TRBJ2-3): EAGVVQSPRYKIIEKKQPVAFWCNPISGHNTLYWYLQNLGQGPELLIRYENEEAVDDSQLPKDRFSAERLKGVDSTLKIQPAELGDSAVYLCASSLGGRESTDTQYFGPGTRLTVL.

This clonotype was seen only a few times. The chain has TRBV19 and TRBJ1-2; D remains ambiguous. CDR3 length: 14 amino acids. Trimming took 2 bases from V and 6 from J, leaving 13 bases between them. Germline CDR1 reads LNHDA; CDR2 reads SQIVND (reference sequence). DNA for the CDR3: TGTGCCAGTAGTATATCCAGCCTTTCTGATGGCTACACCTTC. This codes for CASSISSLSDGYTF.

This clonotype showed up many times. Here the CDR3 reads CASSQGPLGETQYF. The DNA for the CDR3 is TGTGCCAGCAGCCAAGGTCCTCTAGGGGAGACCCAGTACTTC. The rearrangement uses TRBV3-1 and TRBJ2-5; D is undetermined. This CDR3 spans 14 amino acids. The V gene's germline CDR1 is LGHDT and CDR2 YNNKEL (reference sequence). The germline V and J ends were trimmed by 1 base and 5 bases, with 11 bases remaining between them.

This sequence joins TRBV3-1 and TRBJ2-5, with TRBD2 matching over 10 bases. V dropped 2 bases and J dropped 1; count of bases not matched to a gene: 7. CDR1 and CDR2 (germline): LGHDT, YNNKEL (reference sequence). This CDR3 is built from 17 residues. For the CDR3, the DNA is TGTGCCAGCAGCCAAAGTCATCTAGCGGGGGCCCAAGAGACCCAGTACTTC. Amino acid sequence: CASSQSHLAGAQETQYF.

Regarding this clonotype: A read error may account for a junction end that differs from germline. The gene calls are TRBV18 and TRBJ1-5; TRBD1 is a possible D gene (6 bases). From germline, CDR1 is KGHSH and CDR2 LQKENI. The CDR3 has 17 residues. The CDR3 region is CANSPPGSTGLNQPQHF. CDR3 sequence (DNA): TGTGCCAACTCACCACCGGGATCTACAGGGTTGAATCAGCCCCAGCATTTT. The full variable domain, its missing parts supplied by reference TRBV18 and TRBJ1-5, is NAGVMQNPRHLVRRRGQEARLRCSPMKGHSHVYWYRQLPEEGLKFMVYLQKENIIDESGMPKERFSAEFPKEGPSILRIQQVVRGDSAAYFCANSPPGSTGLNQPQHFGDGTRLSIL.

A few counts support this clonotype. The V call is TRBV6-1, the J call TRBJ1-3; D is possibly TRBD1 (6 bases). Trimming took off 5 bases at V and 0 bases at J, with 17 bases between the two ends. This CDR3 has 17 residues. From germline, CDR1 is MNHNS and CDR2 SASEGT. The CDR3 region is CASSFRRQVDSGNTIYF. The CDR3 DNA sequence: TGTGCCAGCAGTTTTCGACGACAGGTCGACTCTGGAAACACCATATATTTT.

The rearrangement joins TRBV15 to TRBJ2-1; D gene unclear. This CDR3 region has 15 residues. Germline CDR1 is LNHNV and CDR2 is YYDKDF (reference sequence). V lost 0 bases, J lost 7 bases, and 13 bases lay in between. CDR3 protein: CATSRDRQVGNEQFF. In DNA form, the CDR3 reads TGTGCCACCAGCAGAGATCGGCAGGTGGGGAATGAGCAGTTCTTC. Based on the CDR3 plus reference TRBV15 and TRBJ2-1, the full variable domain is DAMVIQNPRYQVTQFGKPVTLSCSQTLNHNVMYWYQQKSSQAPKLLFHYYDKDFNNEADTPDNFQSRRPNTSFCFLDIRSPGLGDTAMYLCATSRDRQVGNEQFFGPGTRLTVL.

The sample holds a few counts of this clonotype. J is TRBJ2-4 and V is TRBV15; D perhaps matches TRBD2 (5 bases). Germline V lookup: CDR1 LNHNV, CDR2 YYDKDF (reference sequence). The CDR3 is made up of 16 amino acids. Trimming removed 1 base from V and 7 bases from J, with 17 bases in between. In nucleotides, the CDR3 is TGTGCCACCAGCAGAGGGGCACCATGGGAGAAGAACATTCAGTACTTC. Its translation is CATSRGAPWEKNIQYF.

This clonotype came up a few times. The rearrangement links TRBV5-6 to TRBJ2-7, with TRBD1 matching 9 bases. The junction had 8 bases not matched to a gene; V was cut back by 4 bases and J by 3 bases. This CDR3 is 15 amino acids long. Germline CDR1 and CDR2: SGHDT and YYEEEE. CDR3 nucleotides: TGTGCCAGCAGCATCCCGGACAGGGGTGACTACGAGCAGTACTTC. Translation gives CASSIPDRGDYEQYF. The full variable domain, rest sourced from reference TRBV5-6 and TRBJ2-7, is DAGVTQSPTHLIKTRGQQVTLRCSPKSGHDTVSWYQQALGQGPQFIFQYYEEEERQRGNFPDRFSGHQFPNYSSELNVNALLLGDSALYLCASSIPDRGDYEQYFGPGTRLTVT.

This clonotype was observed a few times. This sequence joins TRBV19 and TRBJ1-2, with 7 bases fitting TRBD1. The junction had 11 bases not matched to a gene; V was cut back by 3 bases and J by 7 bases. The CDR3 contains 15 residues. Germline V gives CDR1 LNHDA, CDR2 SQIVND (reference sequence). This CDR3 is CASSMDSAGGLGYTF. CDR3 nucleotide sequence: TGTGCCAGTAGTATGGATTCGGCAGGGGGGCTTGGCTACACCTTC.

This clonotype was counted only a few times. The gene calls are TRBV7-6 and TRBJ2-5; 8 nucleotides align to TRBD2. V gave up 5 bases and J gave up 5 bases; unmatched junction bases: 7. Per the germline V gene, CDR1 is SGHVS and CDR2 is FNYEAQ. The CDR3 loop spans 14 amino acids. As DNA, the CDR3 is TGTGCCAGCAGCCCTCTAGCGGGCACGGAGACCCAGTACTTC. It is translated as CASSPLAGTETQYF.

This chain uses TRBV5-1 with TRBJ2-5; 9 positions agree with TRBD2. The germline CDR1 and CDR2 sequences are SGHRS and YFSETQ. The junction had 4 bases not matched to a gene; V was cut back by 0 bases and J by 1 base. The CDR3 is made up of 16 amino acids. The CDR3 DNA follows: TGCGCCAGCAGCTTGGGGCTAGCGGGGTCCCAAGAGACCCAGTACTTC. Translation: CASSLGLAGSQETQYF.

In its sample, this clonotype was seen many times. V is TRBV18 and J is TRBJ2-1; D may be TRBD1 (6 bases). Germline V gene lookup returns CDR1 KGHSH and CDR2 LQKENI. The CDR3 has 16 amino acids. Trimming removed 4 bases from V and 4 bases from J, with 17 bases in between. CDR3 region: CASSLTTGDTYNEQFF. CDR3 DNA: TGTGCCAGCTCACTTACGACAGGTGACACATACAATGAGCAGTTCTTC.

J is TRBJ1-5 and V is TRBV19; 7 positions match TRBD1. This CDR3 region has 14 residues. CDR1 LNHDA and CDR2 SQIVND come from the germline V gene (reference sequence). Trimming cost V 10 bases and J 5 bases; bases outside gene matches: 11. The CDR3 coding sequence is TGTGCCACCTCGGGACAGCAAGTTTATCAGCCCCAGCATTTT. It encodes CATSGQQVYQPQHF.

The chain joins TRBV27 to TRBJ1-6, with a tentative D call TRBD1 (6 bases). V shed 6 bases and J shed 0 bases, with 18 bases lying between them. The germline V gene encodes CDR1 MNHEY and CDR2 SMNVEV (reference sequence). The CDR3 sequence is 18 residues long. CDR3 DNA sequence: TGTGCCAGCAGCCTAGGGGGACACATGAGCTCCTATAATTCACCCCTCCACTTT. This translates into CASSLGGHMSSYNSPLHF.

This clonotype was picked up many times. The chain links TRBV5-1 to TRBJ2-1; 11 positions match TRBD2. The CDR3 is made up of 17 amino acids. In germline, CDR1 is SGHRS, CDR2 YFSETQ. The V and J ends lost 0 bases and 5 bases, in that order; junction bases with no gene match: 7. DNA for the CDR3: TGCGCCAGCAGCTTGGACCAACTAGCGGGGGCTAACAATGAGCAGTTCTTC. Translated: CASSLDQLAGANNEQFF.

Ten or more counts support this clonotype. This chain connects TRBV7-6 to TRBJ2-5; TRBD1 might be the D (5 bases). Germline V lookup: CDR1 SGHVS, CDR2 FNYEAQ. V was clipped by 4 bases and J by 5 bases, with 20 bases between them. The CDR3 totals 16 residues. DNA of the CDR3: TGTGCCAGCAGCTCTCCTCTGACAGAAAAGATGGAGACCCAGTACTTC. It codes for CASSSPLTEKMETQYF.

This clonotype was seen more than once but under ten times. The chain links TRBV20-1 to TRBJ2-2; TRBD1 aligns across 8 bases. This CDR3 spans 15 amino acids. Germline trimming cut 3 bases from V and 3 bases from J; bases unmatched to any gene: 6. Germline V lookup: CDR1 DFQATT, CDR2 SNEGSKA (reference sequence). CDR3 amino acids: CSASARTGYTGELFF. The CDR3 DNA reads TGCAGTGCTAGTGCAAGGACAGGGTACACCGGGGAGCTGTTTTTT.

This chain links TRBV5-1 with TRBJ2-3; 11 nucleotides match TRBD1. V dropped 3 bases and J dropped 1; count of bases not matched to a gene: 4. CDR3 size: 16 residues. CDR1 SGHRS and CDR2 YFSETQ come from the germline V gene. CDR3 region: CASSWTGGGGTDTQYF. The DNA for the CDR3 is TGCGCCAGCAGCTGGACAGGGGGCGGGGGCACAGATACGCAGTATTTT.

At least ten counts were recorded for this clonotype. This chain joins TRBV30 and TRBJ1-1; no reliable D call. The germline CDR1 and CDR2 sequences are GTSNPN and SVGIG (reference sequence). V shed 3 bases and J shed 2 bases, with 7 bases lying between them. This CDR3 is 12 amino acids long. This chain's CDR3 is CAWRWANTEAFF. CDR3 bases: TGTGCCTGGAGATGGGCAAACACTGAAGCTTTCTTT. Looking up the rest from reference TRBV30 and TRBJ1-1 gives the full variable domain: SQTIHQWPATLVQPVGSPLSLECTVEGTSNPNLYWYRQAAGRGLQLLFYSVGIGQISSEVPQNLSASRPQDRQFILSSKKLLLSDSGFYLCAWRWANTEAFFGQGTRLTVV.

This clonotype has at least ten counts. The chain joins TRBV18 to TRBJ2-2, with a possible D match to TRBD1 (6 bases). The CDR3 sequence is 16 residues long. V dropped 2 bases and J dropped 2 bases, with 12 bases sitting between them. Germline V CDR1 and CDR2: KGHSH, LQKENI. The CDR3 loop is CASSPLQGSNTGELFF. For the CDR3, the DNA is TGTGCCAGCTCACCATTGCAGGGGTCAAACACCGGGGAGCTGTTTTTT. The full variable domain, completed using reference TRBV18 and TRBJ2-2, is NAGVMQNPRHLVRRRGQEARLRCSPMKGHSHVYWYRQLPEEGLKFMVYLQKENIIDESGMPKERFSAEFPKEGPSILRIQQVVRGDSAAYFCASSPLQGSNTGELFFGEGSRLTVL.

This chain joins TRBV6-1 and TRBJ2-1; possibly TRBD2 for D (6 bases). Germline V gene lookup returns CDR1 MNHNS and CDR2 SASEGT. The CDR3 runs to 13 residues. The germline V and J ends were trimmed by 6 bases and 9 bases, with 15 bases remaining between them. CDR3 coding DNA: TGTGCCAGCAGGTTTGGCGGGGACGCTGAGCAGTTCTTC. This codes for CASRFGGDAEQFF.

This clonotype occurred a few times. The chain is built from TRBV5-4 and TRBJ1-1; D uncertain. The V end was cut by 0 bases, the J end by 5 bases, with 11 bases between. CDR1 is SGHNT and CDR2 is YYREEE in the germline V gene (reference sequence). There are 14 residues in the CDR3. The CDR3 is CASSLDVLGTEAFF. CDR3 in DNA: TGTGCCAGCAGCTTGGACGTTCTAGGGACTGAAGCTTTCTTT.

The sample holds a few counts of this clonotype. The rearrangement links TRBV6-5 to TRBJ1-6, with 7 positions matching TRBD1. The CDR3 spans 14 residues. V lost 2 bases to trimming and J lost 14 bases; unmatched junction nucleotides: 9. Germline V gene lookup returns CDR1 MNHEY and CDR2 SVGAGI. The CDR3 nucleotides read TGTGCCAGCAGTTACACCCCGGACAGGTCCACCCTCCACTTT. Protein sequence: CASSYTPDRSTLHF.